One sample yielded the 25 T cell receptor beta chains listed below, sequenced in a study of T cell responses to AZD1222 COVID-19 vaccine. This table comes from immunoSEQ multiplex PCR, and its TCRdb copy is limited to in-frame clones, with some not included. The table records roughly 130,000 clones, roughly 93% of them present only once. The source was peripheral blood, collected on day 0 of AZD1222 vaccination. All receptors come from an adult in good health.

This chain uses TRBV7-2 with TRBJ1-2, with D maybe TRBD1 (6 bases). The V and J ends lost 5 bases and 5 bases respectively, with 15 bases between them. CDR3 length: 14 amino acids. Germline V gene data show CDR1 as SGHTA and CDR2 as FQGNSA. This CDR3 is CASSPEQGKYGYTF. The CDR3 DNA reads as TGTGCCAGCAGCCCCGAGCAGGGGAAGTATGGCTACACCTTC.

This chain uses TRBV5-1 with TRBJ1-4; tentatively, D is TRBD1 (5 bases). The V end was cut by 4 bases, the J end by 5 bases, with 9 bases between. The CDR3 runs to 13 residues. Germline CDR1 is SGHRS and CDR2 is YFSETQ. The CDR3 is CASSEGPNEKLFF. In nucleotides, the CDR3 is TGCGCCAGCAGCGAGGGACCGAATGAAAAACTGTTTTTT.

This clone has only one observation. The rearrangement links TRBV24-1 to TRBJ2-1, with a possible D match to TRBD2 (5 bases). This CDR3 contains 15 residues. The germline V gene encodes CDR1 KGHDR and CDR2 SFDVKD. Trimming took 0 bases from V and 6 from J, leaving 11 bases between them. DNA for the CDR3: TGTGCCACCAGTGATTTGCAAGAGGCGGGCAATGAGCAGTTCTTC. This sequence encodes CATSDLQEAGNEQFF.

This chain links TRBV19 with TRBJ1-2, with no clear D. The CDR3 consists of 15 residues. Per germline, CDR1 LNHDA and CDR2 SQIVND (reference sequence). Trimming left V 8 bases short and J 4 bases short, with 20 bases between. The CDR3, as DNA: TGTGCCAGTGGCCCATTACAGTCGCCCGGCTATGGCTACACCTTC. Translated, it gives CASGPLQSPGYGYTF.

The genes are TRBV9 and TRBJ1-5; D call uncertain. Per the germline V gene, CDR1 is SGDLS and CDR2 is YYNGEE. CDR3 size: 14 residues. With 3 bases removed from V and 4 bases from J, the gap between germline ends came to 11 bases. The CDR3: CASSAEGGNQPQHF. The CDR3 DNA reads as TGTGCCAGCAGCGCCGAGGGTGGGAATCAGCCCCAGCATTTT. The full variable domain, rest sourced from reference TRBV9 and TRBJ1-5, is DSGVTQTPKHLITATGQRVTLRCSPRSGDLSVYWYQQSLDQGLQFLIQYYNGEERAKGNILERFSAQQFPDLHSELNLSSLELGDSALYFCASSAEGGNQPQHFGDGTRLSIL.

This rearrangement joins TRBV20-1 to TRBJ2-3; D is unresolved. CDR1 and CDR2 (germline): DFQATT, SNEGSKA (reference sequence). The CDR3 runs to 11 residues. V lost 2 bases and J 9 bases, leaving 9 bases between the germline ends. As DNA, the CDR3 is TGCAGTGCTAGATCGCAGGCCACGCAGTATTTT. Protein sequence: CSARSQATQYF.

The CDR3: CASSPPYFQSSYNEQFF. The CDR3 nucleotides are TGTGCCAGCAGCCCCCCTTACTTCCAAAGCTCCTACAATGAGCAGTTCTTC. The chain is built from TRBV5-6 and TRBJ2-1, with D uncertain. The V gene's germline CDR1 is SGHDT and CDR2 YYEEEE. Trimming removed 4 bases from V and 0 bases from J, with 17 bases in between. The CDR3 totals 17 residues.

The chain employs TRBV3-1 (or the pseudogene TRBV3-2) and TRBJ1-6, with a tentative D call TRBD1 (6 bases). V was shortened by 2 bases and J by 17 bases, with 10 bases between the two germline ends. The CDR3 has 11 amino acids. Germline V CDR1 and CDR2: LGHDT, YNNKEL (reference sequence). The CDR3 protein is CASSQRGTFHF. In nucleotides, the CDR3 is TGTGCCAGCAGCCAAAGGGGGACCTTCCACTTT.

The V and J genes are TRBV12-3 or TRBV12-4 and TRBJ2-4, with D possibly matching TRBD1 (6 bases). The length of the CDR3 is 12 residues. V was cut by 8 bases and J by 12 bases, with 17 bases left in between. The CDR3 DNA reads TGTGCCAGCCAGTCCCAGGGGCGGGCTCAGTACTTC. It yields the protein CASQSQGRAQYF.

V usage is TRBV5-4 and J usage is TRBJ2-7; 7 bases line up with TRBD2. V trimming: 4 bases; J trimming: 0 bases; junction bases outside the gene matches: 10. The length of the CDR3 is 16 residues. Per germline, CDR1 SGHNT and CDR2 YYREEE (reference sequence). Here the CDR3 reads CASSKPSGPSSYEQYF. The CDR3 DNA follows: TGTGCCAGCAGCAAGCCTAGCGGCCCCTCCTCCTACGAGCAGTACTTC.

The chain couples TRBV18 to TRBJ1-1; TRBD1 might be the D (5 bases). The ends were cut back, 1 base at V and 4 bases at J, with 16 bases in the middle. The CDR3 has 16 residues. The germline V gene encodes CDR1 KGHSH and CDR2 LQKENI. The CDR3 sequence is CASSPLGTAIGTEAFF. The CDR3 DNA follows: TGTGCCAGCTCACCACTGGGGACGGCCATTGGCACTGAAGCTTTCTTT.

The rearrangement joins TRBV11-3 to TRBJ2-7, with a possible D match to TRBD2 (5 bases). The germline V gene has CDR1 SGHNT and CDR2 YENEEA. This CDR3 has 15 amino acids. The V end lost 2 bases, the J end lost 5 bases, and 16 bases lay between the germline ends. The CDR3 is CASSLFAAPRDEQYF. The CDR3 coding sequence is TGTGCCAGCAGCTTATTTGCAGCCCCGCGGGACGAGCAGTACTTC.

This clone was counted a single time. The chain joins TRBV4-1 to TRBJ1-2; weak D call: TRBD1 (5 bases). This CDR3 region has 14 residues. Looked up from germline, CDR1 is MGHRA and CDR2 is YSYEKL. The V and J ends lost 1 base and 8 bases respectively, with 14 bases between them. The CDR3 is CASSQAGDAVGYTF. The CDR3 DNA is TGCGCCAGCAGCCAAGCGGGGGACGCGGTCGGCTACACCTTC.

The chain links TRBV9 to TRBJ2-3, with 10 bases identical to TRBD2. Germline CDR1 reads SGDLS; CDR2 reads YYNGEE. The CDR3 runs 16 residues. Trimming at V came to 0 bases and at J to 3 bases, leaving 4 bases not matched to a gene. In nucleotides, the CDR3 is TGTGCCAGCAGCGTAGCTCCTAGCGGGAGTACAGATACGCAGTATTTT. This codes for CASSVAPSGSTDTQYF.

V is TRBV7-9 and J is TRBJ1-4, with 8 bases fitting TRBD1. The trim removed 4 bases at V and 3 bases at J, leaving 7 bases unmatched. This CDR3 region has 16 residues. Germline V gene sequence: CDR1 SEHNR, CDR2 FQNEAQ (reference sequence). As DNA, the CDR3 is TGTGCCAGCAGCTCGCCCTCAGGGGGCGCTAATGAAAAACTGTTTTTT. The encoded protein is CASSSPSGGANEKLFF.

J is TRBJ2-3 and V is TRBV30; D is possibly TRBD2 (6 bases). From germline, CDR1 is GTSNPN and CDR2 SVGIG (reference sequence). Trimming left V 5 bases short and J 7 bases short, with 19 bases between. The CDR3 extends over 14 amino acids. CDR3 sequence: CAWGGLGGVNTQYF. The CDR3 DNA sequence: TGTGCCTGGGGCGGATTGGGGGGAGTAAATACGCAGTATTTT. The full variable domain, with the rest looked up from reference TRBV30 and TRBJ2-3, is SQTIHQWPATLVQPVGSPLSLECTVEGTSNPNLYWYRQAAGRGLQLLFYSVGIGQISSEVPQNLSASRPQDRQFILSSKKLLLSDSGFYLCAWGGLGGVNTQYFGPGTRLTVL.

This chain links TRBV24-1 with TRBJ2-5; D is undetermined. Germline CDR1 and CDR2: KGHDR and SFDVKD. The CDR3 runs 12 residues. The ends were cut back, 5 bases at V and 5 bases at J, with 8 bases in the middle. As DNA, the CDR3 is TGTGCCACCAGTGTTTCCGGGGAGACCCAGTACTTC. This encodes CATSVSGETQYF.

The chain employs TRBV6-5 and TRBJ2-7; 7 positions match TRBD2. The CDR3 covers 14 residues. With 8 bases clipped from V and 2 bases from J, the junction kept 9 bases outside the gene matches. Per the germline V gene, CDR1 is MNHEY and CDR2 is SVGAGI. CDR3 sequence (DNA): TGTGCCAGCCTTCGGGGGGTCGGACCCTACGAGCAGTACTTC. Its translation is CASLRGVGPYEQYF.

The chain carries TRBV6-2 or TRBV6-3 and TRBJ2-7; 10 bases align to TRBD1. V lost 6 bases to trimming and J lost 5 bases; unmatched junction nucleotides: 10. This CDR3 spans 15 amino acids. Germline CDR1 reads MNHEY; CDR2 reads SVGEGT. This CDR3 is CASSPLDRGMNEQYF. The DNA for the CDR3 is TGTGCCAGCAGCCCGTTGGACAGGGGGATGAACGAGCAGTACTTC.

The gene calls are TRBV7-9 and TRBJ1-2; possibly TRBD1 for D (5 bases). This CDR3 comprises 15 residues. Looked up from germline, CDR1 is SEHNR and CDR2 is FQNEAQ (reference sequence). Trimming removed 4 bases at V and 2 bases at J, with 14 bases between. CDR3 nucleotide sequence: TGTGCCAGCAGCTCCGACCAGGGATTGAACTATGGCTACACCTTC. Translated, it gives CASSSDQGLNYGYTF.

The V gene is TRBV6-1, the J gene TRBJ1-4; no reliable D call. The V end lost 3 bases, the J end lost 8 bases, and 13 bases lay between the germline ends. This CDR3 contains 14 residues. In germline, CDR1 is MNHNS, CDR2 SASEGT. The CDR3 sequence is CASSDGNLGEKLFF. Here the CDR3 DNA reads TGTGCCAGCAGTGACGGTAACTTGGGAGAAAAACTGTTTTTT.

The rearrangement links TRBV7-9 to TRBJ1-1; D is perhaps TRBD1 (5 bases). V gave up 4 bases and J gave up 4 bases, with 10 bases separating them. Germline CDR1 SEHNR, CDR2 FQNEAQ (reference sequence). This CDR3 has 13 residues. For the CDR3, the DNA is TGTGCCAGCAGCTGGGACGGGACCACTGAAGCTTTCTTT. Its translation is CASSWDGTTEAFF.

The rearrangement joins TRBV4-1 to TRBJ2-7; 7 bases line up with TRBD1. V shed 4 bases and J 3 bases; nucleotides not matched to a gene: 3. This CDR3 has 13 residues. Germline CDR1 MGHRA, CDR2 YSYEKL. CDR3: CASSPRQGYEQYF. CDR3 coding DNA: TGCGCCAGCAGCCCTCGACAGGGCTACGAGCAGTACTTC.

The chain employs TRBV18 and TRBJ1-5; D possibly corresponds to TRBD1 (5 bases). Trimming took 1 base from V and 6 from J, leaving 13 bases between them. The germline V gene encodes CDR1 KGHSH and CDR2 LQKENI. This CDR3 is built from 15 residues. CDR3 nucleotide sequence: TGTGCCAGCTCACCACTAGGGACTACCGCTCAGCCCCAGCATTTT. It is translated as CASSPLGTTAQPQHF.

This chain joins TRBV6-5 and TRBJ1-5, with 11 bases aligning to TRBD1. CDR1 is MNHEY, CDR2 SVGAGI, per germline. The trim removed 8 bases at V and 5 bases at J, leaving 5 bases unmatched. The CDR3 is 14 residues long. CDR3 nucleotide sequence: TGTGCCAGCTCACGGACAGGGGGCCATCAGCCCCAGCATTTT. It is translated as CASSRTGGHQPQHF.